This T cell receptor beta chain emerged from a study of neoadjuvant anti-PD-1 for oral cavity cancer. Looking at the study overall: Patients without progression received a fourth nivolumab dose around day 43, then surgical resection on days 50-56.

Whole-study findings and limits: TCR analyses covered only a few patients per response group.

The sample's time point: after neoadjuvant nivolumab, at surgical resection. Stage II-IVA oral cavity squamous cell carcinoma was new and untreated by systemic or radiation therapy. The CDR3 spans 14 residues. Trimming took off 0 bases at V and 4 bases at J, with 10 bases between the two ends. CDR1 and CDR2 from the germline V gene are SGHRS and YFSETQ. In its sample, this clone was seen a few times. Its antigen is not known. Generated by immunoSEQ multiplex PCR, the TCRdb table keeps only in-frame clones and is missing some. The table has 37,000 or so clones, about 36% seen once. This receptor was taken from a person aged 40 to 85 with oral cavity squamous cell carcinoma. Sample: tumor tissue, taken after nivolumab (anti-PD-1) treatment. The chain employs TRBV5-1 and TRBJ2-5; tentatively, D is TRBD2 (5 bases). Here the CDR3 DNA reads TGCGCCAGCAGCTTGGCCACCGGGGTAGAGACCCAGTACTTC. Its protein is CASSLATGVETQYF.